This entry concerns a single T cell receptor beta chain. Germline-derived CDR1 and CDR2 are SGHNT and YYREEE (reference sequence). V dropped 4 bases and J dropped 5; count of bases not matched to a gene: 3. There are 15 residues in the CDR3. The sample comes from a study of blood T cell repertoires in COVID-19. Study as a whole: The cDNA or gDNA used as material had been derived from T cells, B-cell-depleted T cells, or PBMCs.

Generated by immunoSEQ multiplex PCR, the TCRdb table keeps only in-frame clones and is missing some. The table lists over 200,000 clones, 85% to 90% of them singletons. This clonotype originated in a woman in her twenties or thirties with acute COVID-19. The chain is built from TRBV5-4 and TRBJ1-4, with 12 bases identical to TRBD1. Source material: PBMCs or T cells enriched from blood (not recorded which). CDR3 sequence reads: CASSRGQGANEKLFF. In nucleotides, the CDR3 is TGTGCCAGCAGCCGGGGACAGGGGGCAAATGAAAAACTGTTTTTT.